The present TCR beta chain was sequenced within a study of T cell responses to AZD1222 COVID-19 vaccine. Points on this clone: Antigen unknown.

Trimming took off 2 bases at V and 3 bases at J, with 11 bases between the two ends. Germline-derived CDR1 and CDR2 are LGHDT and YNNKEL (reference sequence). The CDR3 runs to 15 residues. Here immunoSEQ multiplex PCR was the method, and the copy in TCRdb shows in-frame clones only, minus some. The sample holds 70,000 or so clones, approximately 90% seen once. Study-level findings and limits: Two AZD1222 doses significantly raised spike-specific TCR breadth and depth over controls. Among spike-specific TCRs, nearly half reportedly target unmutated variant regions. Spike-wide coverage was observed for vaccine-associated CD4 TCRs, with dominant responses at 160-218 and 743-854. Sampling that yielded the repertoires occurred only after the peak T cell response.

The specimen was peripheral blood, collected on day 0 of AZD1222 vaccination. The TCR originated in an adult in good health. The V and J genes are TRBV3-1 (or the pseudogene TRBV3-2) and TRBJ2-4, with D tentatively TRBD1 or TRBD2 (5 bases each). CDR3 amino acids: CASSQTWDGKNIQYF. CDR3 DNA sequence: TGTGCCAGCAGCCAAACTTGGGACGGCAAAAACATTCAGTACTTC.